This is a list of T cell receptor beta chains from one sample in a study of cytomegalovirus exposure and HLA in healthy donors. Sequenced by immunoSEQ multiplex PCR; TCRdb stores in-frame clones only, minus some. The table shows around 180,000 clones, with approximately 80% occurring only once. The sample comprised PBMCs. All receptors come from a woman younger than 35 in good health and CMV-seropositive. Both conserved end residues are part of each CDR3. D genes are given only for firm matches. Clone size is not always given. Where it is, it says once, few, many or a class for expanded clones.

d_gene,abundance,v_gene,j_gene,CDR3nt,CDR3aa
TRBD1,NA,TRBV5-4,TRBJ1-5,TGTGCCAGCAGCTTCGGGACAGGGAAGAGCAATCAGCCCCAGCATTTT,CASSFGTGKSNQPQHF
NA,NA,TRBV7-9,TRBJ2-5,TGTGCCAGCAGCTTCGGGGGTTCAGAGACCCAGTACTTC,CASSFGGSETQYF
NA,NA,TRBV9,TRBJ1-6,TGTGCCAGCAGGGCAGACAGCTACAATTCACCCCTCCACTTT,CASRADSYNSPLHF
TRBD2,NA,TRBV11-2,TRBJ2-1,TGTGCCAGCAGGGGGGGGACGCAGGGTTTTTACAATGAGCAGTTCTTC,CASRGGTQGFYNEQFF
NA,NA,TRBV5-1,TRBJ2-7,TGCGCCAGCAGCGAGGGGGGACTATCCTACGAGCAGTACTTC,CASSEGGLSYEQYF
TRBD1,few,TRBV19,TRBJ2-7,TGTGCCAGTAGTATGGGACAGGGGTCCTACGAGCAGTACTTC,CASSMGQGSYEQYF
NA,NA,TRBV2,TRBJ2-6,TGTGCCAGCAGCCCAACGAGCTCTGGGGCCAACGTCCTGACTTTC,CASSPTSSGANVLTF
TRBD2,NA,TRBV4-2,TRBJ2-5,TGTGCCAGCAGCCCACGCCACCAGACTAGCGGGGGGCCCCAAGAGACCCAGTACTTC,CASSPRHQTSGGPQETQYF
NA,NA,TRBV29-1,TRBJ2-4,TGCAGCGTTGAGGAGGGATCCAAAAACATTCAGTACTTC,CSVEEGSKNIQYF
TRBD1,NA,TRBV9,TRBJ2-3,TGTGCCAGCAGCCGACAGGGACCCACAGATACGCAGTATTTT,CASSRQGPTDTQYF
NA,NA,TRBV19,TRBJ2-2,TGTGCCACTAACAGGTTCACCGGGGAGCTGTTTTTT,CATNRFTGELFF
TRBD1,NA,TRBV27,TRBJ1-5,TGTGCCAGCAGTCCAGGGACAGGGGGTTATGGGCCCCAGCATTTT,CASSPGTGGYGPQHF
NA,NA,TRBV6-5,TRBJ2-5,TGTGCCAGCAGTTACGGGCGGGTGGGGGAGACCCAGTACTTC,CASSYGRVGETQYF
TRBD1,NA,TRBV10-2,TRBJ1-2,TGCGCCAGCAGTTACAGACAGGGGAGTGGCTACACCTTC,CASSYRQGSGYTF
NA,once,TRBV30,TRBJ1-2,TGTGCCTGGAGTTCCGGGGGGCACGGCTACACCTTC,CAWSSGGHGYTF
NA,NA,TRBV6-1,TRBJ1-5,TGTGCCAGCAGTGGAGTTCTGCCCCAGCATTTT,CASSGVLPQHF
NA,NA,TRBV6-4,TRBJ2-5,TGTGCCAGCAGTGCGGACTACCAAGAGACCCAGTACTTC,CASSADYQETQYF
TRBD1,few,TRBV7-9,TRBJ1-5,TGTGCCAGCAGCTCGGACAGGGGCAATCAGCCCCAGCATTTT,CASSSDRGNQPQHF
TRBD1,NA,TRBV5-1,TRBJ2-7,TGCGCCAGCAGCTGGACAGGGAGTTCCTACGAGCAGTACTTC,CASSWTGSSYEQYF
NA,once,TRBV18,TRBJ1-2,TGTGCCAGCTCACGTTCCGGGGGAGACTCCGCAGATGGCTACACCTTC,CASSRSGGDSADGYTF
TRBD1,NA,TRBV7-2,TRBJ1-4,TGTGCCAGCAGCCCAAGACAGGGAAGTAATGAAAAACTGTTTTTT,CASSPRQGSNEKLFF
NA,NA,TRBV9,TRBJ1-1,TGTGCCAGCAGCGTAGGGCAGGGTTGGAACATTGAAGCTTTCTTT,CASSVGQGWNIEAFF
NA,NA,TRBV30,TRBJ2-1,TGTGCCTGGAGTAATGACAGGAGCTCCTACAATGAGCAGTTCTTC,CAWSNDRSSYNEQFF
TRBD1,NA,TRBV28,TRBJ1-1,TGTGCCAGCGGCAGGGGGCGCGACACTGAAGCTTTCTTT,CASGRGRDTEAFF
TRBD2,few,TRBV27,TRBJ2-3,TGTGCCAGCAGCCCAATACTAGCGGGGGCATTCACAGATACGCAGTATTTT,CASSPILAGAFTDTQYF
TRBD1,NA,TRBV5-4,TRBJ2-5,TGTGCCAGCAGAGTGGGGGACAGGGAGGGAGAGACCCAGTACTTC,CASRVGDREGETQYF
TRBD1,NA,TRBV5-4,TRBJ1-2,TGTGCCGGCGGACAGGAGAGTTCGTGGGGCTACACCTTC,CAGGQESSWGYTF
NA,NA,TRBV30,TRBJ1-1,TGTGCCTGGGAGCGGAACACTGAAGCTTTCTTT,CAWERNTEAFF
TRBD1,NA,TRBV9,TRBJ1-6,TGTGCCAGCAGCACCCAACCCGGGACAGATAATTCACCCCTCCACTTT,CASSTQPGTDNSPLHF